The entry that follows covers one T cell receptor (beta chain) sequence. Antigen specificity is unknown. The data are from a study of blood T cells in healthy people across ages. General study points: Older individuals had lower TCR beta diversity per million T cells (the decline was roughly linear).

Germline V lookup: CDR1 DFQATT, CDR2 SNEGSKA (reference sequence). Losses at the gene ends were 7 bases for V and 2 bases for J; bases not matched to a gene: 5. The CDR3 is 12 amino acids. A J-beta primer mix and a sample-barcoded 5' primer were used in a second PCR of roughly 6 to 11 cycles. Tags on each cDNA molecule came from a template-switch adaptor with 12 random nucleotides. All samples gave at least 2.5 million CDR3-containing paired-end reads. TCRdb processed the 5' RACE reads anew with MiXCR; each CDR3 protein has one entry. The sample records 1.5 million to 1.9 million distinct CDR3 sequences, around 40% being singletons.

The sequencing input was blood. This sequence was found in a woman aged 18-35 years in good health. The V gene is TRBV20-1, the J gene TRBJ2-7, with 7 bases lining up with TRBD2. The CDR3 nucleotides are TGCAGTGTTCCAGGACTAGCCTACGAGCAGTACTTC. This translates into CSVPGLAYEQYF.